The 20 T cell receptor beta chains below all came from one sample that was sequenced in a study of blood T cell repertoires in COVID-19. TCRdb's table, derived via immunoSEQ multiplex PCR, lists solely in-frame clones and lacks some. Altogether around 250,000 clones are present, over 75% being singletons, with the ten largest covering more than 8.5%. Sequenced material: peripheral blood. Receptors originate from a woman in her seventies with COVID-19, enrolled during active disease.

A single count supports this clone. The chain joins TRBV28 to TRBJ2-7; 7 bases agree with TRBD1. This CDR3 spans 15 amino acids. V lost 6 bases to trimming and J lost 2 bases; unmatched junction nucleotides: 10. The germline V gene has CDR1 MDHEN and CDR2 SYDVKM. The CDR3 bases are TGTGCCAGCAGCTCACACCCGGGACAGCCCTACGAGCAGTACTTC. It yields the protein CASSSHPGQPYEQYF.

CDR3 region: CAWTESTGSSYSNQPQHF. CDR3 in DNA: TGTGCCTGGACTGAAAGTACAGGGTCTTCTTATAGCAATCAGCCCCAGCATTTT. This rearrangement joins TRBV30 to TRBJ1-5, with a possible D match to TRBD1 (6 bases). The CDR3 extends over 18 amino acids. Germline loops: CDR1 GTSNPN, CDR2 SVGIG (reference sequence). Trimming removed 4 bases from V and 0 bases from J, with 22 bases in between.

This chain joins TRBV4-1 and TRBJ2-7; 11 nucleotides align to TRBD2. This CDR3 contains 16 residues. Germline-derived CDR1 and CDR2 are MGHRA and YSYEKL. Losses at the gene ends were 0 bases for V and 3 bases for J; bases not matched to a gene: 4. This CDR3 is CASSQEPTSGSYEQYF. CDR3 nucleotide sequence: TGCGCCAGCAGCCAAGAACCAACTAGCGGGAGCTACGAGCAGTACTTC.

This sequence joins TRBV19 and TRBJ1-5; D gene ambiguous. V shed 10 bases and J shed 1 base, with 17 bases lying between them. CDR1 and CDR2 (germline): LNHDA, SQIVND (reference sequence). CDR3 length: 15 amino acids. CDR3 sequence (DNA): TGTGCCACCCAATCCGAGGTTGGCAGCAATCAGCCCCAGCATTTT. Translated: CATQSEVGSNQPQHF.

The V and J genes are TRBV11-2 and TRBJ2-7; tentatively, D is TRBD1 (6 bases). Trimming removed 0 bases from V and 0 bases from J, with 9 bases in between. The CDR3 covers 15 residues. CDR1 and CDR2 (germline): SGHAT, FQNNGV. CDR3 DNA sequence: TGTGCCAGCAGCTTAGATCGGGACATCTCCTACGAGCAGTACTTC. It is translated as CASSLDRDISYEQYF.

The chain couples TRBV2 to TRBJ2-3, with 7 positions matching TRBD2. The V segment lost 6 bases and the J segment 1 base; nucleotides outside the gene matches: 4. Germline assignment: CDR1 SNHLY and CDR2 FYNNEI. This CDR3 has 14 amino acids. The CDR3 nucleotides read TGTGCCAGCAGGACCGCGGGAGGCACAGATACGCAGTATTTT. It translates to CASRTAGGTDTQYF.

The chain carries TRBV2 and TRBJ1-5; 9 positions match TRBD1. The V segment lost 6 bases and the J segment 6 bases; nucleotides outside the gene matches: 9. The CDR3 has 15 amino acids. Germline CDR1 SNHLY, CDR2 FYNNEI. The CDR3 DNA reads TGTGCCAGCAGAGGGAGGACAGGGGTGGGTCAGCCCCAGCATTTT. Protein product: CASRGRTGVGQPQHF.

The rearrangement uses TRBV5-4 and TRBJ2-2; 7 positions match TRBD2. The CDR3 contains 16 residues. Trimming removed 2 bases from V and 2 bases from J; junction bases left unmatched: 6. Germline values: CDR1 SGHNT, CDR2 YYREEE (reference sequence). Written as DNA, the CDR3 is TGTGCCAGCAGCTTCGGGCTAGCGGAAAACACCGGGGAGCTGTTTTTT. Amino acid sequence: CASSFGLAENTGELFF.

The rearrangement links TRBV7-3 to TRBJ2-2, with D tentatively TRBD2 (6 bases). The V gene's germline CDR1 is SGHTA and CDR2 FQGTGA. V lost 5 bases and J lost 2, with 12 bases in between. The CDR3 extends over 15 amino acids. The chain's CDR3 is CASSLGLVNTGELFF. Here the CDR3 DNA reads TGTGCCAGCAGCCTGGGACTTGTAAACACCGGGGAGCTGTTTTTT.

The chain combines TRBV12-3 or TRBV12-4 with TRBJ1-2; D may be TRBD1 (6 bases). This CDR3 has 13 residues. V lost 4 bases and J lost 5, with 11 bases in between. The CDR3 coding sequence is TGTGCCAGCAGTTATGGGGGACAATATGGCTACACCTTC. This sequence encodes CASSYGGQYGYTF.

The CDR3 DNA follows: TGTGCCAGCAGTTTGCGGAGGTTTGATGAGCAGTTCTTC. Translated: CASSLRRFDEQFF. This chain uses TRBV27 with TRBJ2-1; a weak D match, TRBD2 (5 bases). The V end was cut by 3 bases, the J end by 8 bases, with 11 bases between. CDR3 size: 13 residues. Germline V gene sequence: CDR1 MNHEY, CDR2 SMNVEV (reference sequence).

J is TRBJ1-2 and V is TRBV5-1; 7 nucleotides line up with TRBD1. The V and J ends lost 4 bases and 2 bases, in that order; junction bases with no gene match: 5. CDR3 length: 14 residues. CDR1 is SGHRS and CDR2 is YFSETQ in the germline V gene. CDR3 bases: TGCGCCAGCAGCACTCAGGGACAGAACTATGGCTACACCTTC. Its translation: CASSTQGQNYGYTF.

CDR3 coding DNA: TGTGCCAGCAGCCAAGGAGGGGGCCGGGAAAAACTGTTTTTT. It codes for CASSQGGGREKLFF. The V and J genes are TRBV3-1 (or the pseudogene TRBV3-2) and TRBJ1-4; 7 nucleotides align to TRBD1. The CDR3 consists of 14 residues. The germline V gene has CDR1 LGHDT and CDR2 YNNKEL (reference sequence). V was clipped by 1 base and J by 8 bases; unmatched bases: 4.

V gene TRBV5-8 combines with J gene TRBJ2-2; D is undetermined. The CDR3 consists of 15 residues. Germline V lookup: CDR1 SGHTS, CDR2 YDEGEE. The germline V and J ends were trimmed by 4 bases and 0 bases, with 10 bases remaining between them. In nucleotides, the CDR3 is TGTGCCAGCAGCCCCGATAGTACGAACACCGGGGAGCTGTTTTTT. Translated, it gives CASSPDSTNTGELFF.

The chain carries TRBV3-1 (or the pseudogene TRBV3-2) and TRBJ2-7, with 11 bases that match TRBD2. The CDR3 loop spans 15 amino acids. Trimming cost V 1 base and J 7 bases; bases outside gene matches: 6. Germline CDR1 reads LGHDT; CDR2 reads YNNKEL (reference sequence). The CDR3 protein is CASSQAGTSGEEQYF. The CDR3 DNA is TGTGCCAGCAGCCAAGCCGGGACTAGCGGAGAAGAGCAGTACTTC.

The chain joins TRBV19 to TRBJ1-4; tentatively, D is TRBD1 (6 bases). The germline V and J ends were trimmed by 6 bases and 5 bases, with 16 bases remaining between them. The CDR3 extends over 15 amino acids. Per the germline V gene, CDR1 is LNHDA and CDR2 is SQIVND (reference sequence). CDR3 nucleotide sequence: TGTGCCAGTAGCCAAGCCAGGGGCCAGAATGAAAAACTGTTTTTT. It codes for CASSQARGQNEKLFF.

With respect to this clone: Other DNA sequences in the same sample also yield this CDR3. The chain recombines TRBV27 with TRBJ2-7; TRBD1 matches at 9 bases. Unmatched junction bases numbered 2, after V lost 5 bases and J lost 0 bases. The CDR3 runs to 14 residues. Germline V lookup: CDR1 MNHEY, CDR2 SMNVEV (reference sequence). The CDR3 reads CASSRDRDSYEQYF. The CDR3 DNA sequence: TGTGCCAGCAGTCGGGACAGGGACTCCTACGAGCAGTACTTC.

In DNA, the CDR3 is TGTGCCAGCAGTACCATCCACAGGGGGGGAGGCTACACCTTC. The encoded protein is CASSTIHRGGGYTF. V gene TRBV2 combines with J gene TRBJ1-2, with 8 positions matching TRBD1. The CDR3 contains 14 residues. Germline V gives CDR1 SNHLY, CDR2 FYNNEI. Unmatched junction bases numbered 10, after V lost 5 bases and J lost 8 bases.

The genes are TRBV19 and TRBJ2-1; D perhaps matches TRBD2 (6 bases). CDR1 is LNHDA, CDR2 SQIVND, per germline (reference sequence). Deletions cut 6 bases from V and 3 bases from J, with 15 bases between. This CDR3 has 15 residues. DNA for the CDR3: TGTGCCAGTAGGACGACTAGAAAAGGCTACAATGAGCAGTTCTTC. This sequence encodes CASRTTRKGYNEQFF.

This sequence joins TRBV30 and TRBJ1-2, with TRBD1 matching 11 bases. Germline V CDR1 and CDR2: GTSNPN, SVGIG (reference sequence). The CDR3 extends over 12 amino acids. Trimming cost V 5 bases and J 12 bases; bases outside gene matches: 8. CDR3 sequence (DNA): TGTGCCTGGTCGGACAGGGGGCGCTTGGACACCTTC. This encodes CAWSDRGRLDTF. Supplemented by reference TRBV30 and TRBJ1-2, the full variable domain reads SQTIHQWPATLVQPVGSPLSLECTVEGTSNPNLYWYRQAAGRGLQLLFYSVGIGQISSEVPQNLSASRPQDRQFILSSKKLLLSDSGFYLCAWSDRGRLDTFGSGTRLTVV.